This T cell receptor beta chain was found in a study of shared clonotypes between healthy human individuals. Study conclusions and caveats: Although depth was large, rarefaction showed that sequencing of the sorted subsets was incomplete. Larger estimated richness was generally seen in naive subsets than in memory subsets.

Profiling relied on immunoSEQ multiplex PCR, and the TCRdb table lists in-frame clones only, not all of them. Of roughly 2,300,000 clones in the sample, roughly 90% were seen once. Per germline, CDR1 MRHNA and CDR2 SNTAGT. V dropped 6 bases and J dropped 8 bases, with 13 bases sitting between them. CDR3 size: 13 residues. A remark on this clone: As yet, its antigen is unknown.

This receptor was obtained from a man between 18 and 35 years old in good health. Some clones in this sample may be carry-over from other donors' samples. Sequenced material: naive CD4+ T cells from PBMCs. Subset specified: CD45RA+ positively selected. The rearrangement links TRBV6-4 to TRBJ1-4; tentatively, D is TRBD1 (6 bases). The CDR3 loop is CASSGQPGEKLFF. The CDR3 nucleotides read TGTGCCAGCAGCGGACAGCCGGGAGAAAAACTGTTTTTT.